These 17 T cell receptor beta chains were sequenced from one sample in a study of human T cells and chemical hapten exposure. Documented time point: pre-sensitization, week 0. Indicated treatment: therapeutic diphenylcyclopropenone sensitization with weekly scalp DPC. TCRdb recomputed calls from the RACE reads with MiXCR, one row per CDR3 protein. Among 250,000 or so distinct CDR3 sequences listed, about 8.1% were seen once. Sample: whole blood, taken in connection with sensitization to the hapten diphenylcyclopropenone (DPC). The source of these receptors is a woman in her 40s with alopecia areata. Some clones in this sample may be carry-over from other donors' samples.

This clonotype was seen more than once but under ten times. V is TRBV5-1 and J is TRBJ1-5, with unresolved D. Trimming cost V 1 base and J 3 bases, with 5 bases left between them. The CDR3 contains 13 residues. Germline V gives CDR1 SGHRS, CDR2 YFSETQ. The CDR3 coding sequence is TGCGCCAGCAGCTTGCAGCTCAATCAGCCCCAGCATTTT. The encoded protein is CASSLQLNQPQHF.

The rearrangement links TRBV7-9 to TRBJ2-7; 7 bases are a match to TRBD2. This CDR3 is built from 15 residues. The germline CDR1 and CDR2 sequences are SEHNR and FQNEAQ (reference sequence). The V segment lost 1 base and the J segment 5 bases; nucleotides outside the gene matches: 8. CDR3 DNA: TGTGCCAGCAGCTTAGTCGGGGGGAAGTGGGACGAGCAGTACTTC. Its translation is CASSLVGGKWDEQYF.

This clonotype turned up a few times. The chain uses TRBV7-2 and TRBJ2-2; unclear D gene. Germline V gives CDR1 SGHTA, CDR2 FQGNSA. This CDR3 has 9 amino acids. V was shortened by 5 bases and J by 15 bases, with 7 bases between the two germline ends. The CDR3 DNA reads as TGTGCCAGCAGCCCACCCATGTTTTTT. Amino acid sequence: CASSPPMFF.

This sequence joins TRBV5-1 and TRBJ2-1; D is unresolved. The V end lost 3 bases, the J end lost 8 bases, and 15 bases lay between the germline ends. Germline values: CDR1 SGHRS, CDR2 YFSETQ. The CDR3 length is 14 residues. CDR3 loop: CASSSGLVVDEQFF. CDR3 bases: TGCGCCAGCAGCTCCGGCCTAGTTGTCGATGAGCAGTTCTTC.

This clonotype was observed a few times. This rearrangement joins TRBV15 to TRBJ2-1; the match to TRBD2 covers 7 bases. The CDR3 contains 16 residues. After removal of 3 bases from V and 2 bases from J, the junction contained 7 bases not matched to a gene. Germline-derived CDR1 and CDR2 are LNHNV and YYDKDF (reference sequence). The CDR3 loop is CATSRQAGVPYNEQFF. CDR3 bases: TGTGCCACCAGCAGGCAGGCGGGAGTGCCCTACAATGAGCAGTTCTTC.

This clonotype appeared a few times. The rearrangement links TRBV4-2 to TRBJ1-2; possibly TRBD1 for D (5 bases). CDR3 length: 14 residues. V shed 7 bases and J shed 4 bases, with 16 bases lying between them. CDR1 and CDR2 (germline): LGHNA, YNFKEQ. The CDR3 nucleotides read TGTGCCAGCAACCCGTCAGGGACCGCCTATGGCTACACCTTC. Its protein is CASNPSGTAYGYTF.

The V gene is TRBV7-9, the J gene TRBJ1-6; D ambiguous. CDR1 is SEHNR and CDR2 is FQNEAQ in the germline V gene (reference sequence). There are 16 residues in the CDR3. V gave up 4 bases and J gave up 4 bases, with 14 bases separating them. CDR3 in amino acids: CASSSGGSKYNSPLHF. Written as DNA, the CDR3 is TGTGCCAGCAGCTCGGGAGGCAGTAAATATAATTCACCCCTCCACTTT.

The V and J genes are TRBV12-1 and TRBJ1-1. TRBV12-1 is assigned pseudogene status. CDR3 size: 14 residues. The CDR3 protein is CASSPGRMNTEAFF. The CDR3 DNA reads as TGTGCCAGCAGCCCAGGACGGATGAACACTGAAGCTTTCTTT.

This clonotype has a count of ten or more. V usage is TRBV9 and J usage is TRBJ2-2; TRBD2 agrees at 8 bases. Germline trimming cut 2 bases from V and 6 bases from J; bases unmatched to any gene: 3. Germline CDR1 reads SGDLS; CDR2 reads YYNGEE. This CDR3 has 14 residues. CDR3 protein: CASSVSGSPGELFF. The CDR3 nucleotides read TGTGCCAGCAGCGTCAGCGGGAGTCCCGGGGAGCTGTTTTTT.

This clonotype was detected a few times. The chain combines TRBV4-1 with TRBJ2-3; D is perhaps TRBD2 (6 bases). This CDR3 has 16 amino acids. Germline CDR1 and CDR2: MGHRA and YSYEKL. Trimming shortened V by 1 base and J by 4 bases, and 15 bases separated the two germline ends. CDR3 residues: CASSQGAGGTADTQYF. The CDR3 DNA reads as TGCGCCAGCAGCCAAGGAGCTGGCGGGACCGCAGATACGCAGTATTTT.

This clonotype was seen more than once but under ten times. The gene calls are TRBV7-9 and TRBJ2-7, with 7 bases fitting TRBD1. The CDR3 extends over 15 amino acids. In germline, CDR1 is SEHNR, CDR2 FQNEAQ (reference sequence). V lost 1 base and J lost 4; bases outside the gene matches: 7. The CDR3 here is CASSLVGQAIYEQYF. The CDR3 coding sequence is TGTGCCAGCAGCTTAGTCGGACAGGCGATTTACGAGCAGTACTTC.

This clonotype showed up many times. The chain is built from TRBV28 and TRBJ1-5; D is unclear. The germline CDR1 and CDR2 sequences are MDHEN and SYDVKM. CDR3 size: 12 residues. V was shortened by 3 bases and J by 9 bases, with 9 bases between the two germline ends. The chain's CDR3 is CASSLEGPPQHF. The CDR3 bases are TGTGCCAGCAGTTTGGAGGGTCCGCCCCAGCATTTT.

The chain employs TRBV6-2 or TRBV6-3 and TRBJ2-7, with TRBD2 matching 8 bases. This CDR3 comprises 14 residues. Trimming at V came to 6 bases and at J to 3 bases, leaving 7 bases not matched to a gene. Germline lookup yields CDR1 MNHEY and CDR2 SVGEGT. DNA for the CDR3: TGTGCCAGCAGCGAAACTAGCGGATACTACGAGCAGTACTTC. This sequence encodes CASSETSGYYEQYF.

This clonotype has just a few counts. The rearrangement joins TRBV7-8 to TRBJ2-3; D ambiguous. The CDR3 runs to 15 residues. Germline CDR1 is SGHVS and CDR2 is FQNEAQ. V was clipped by 5 bases and J by 2 bases, with 14 bases between them. CDR3 DNA sequence: TGTGCCAGCAGCGGCCGCACTCCTTACACAGATACGCAGTATTTT. Its protein product is CASSGRTPYTDTQYF.

The table lists this clonotype with many counts. This chain connects TRBV5-1 to TRBJ1-3; no reliable D call. The CDR3 runs 15 residues. CDR1 SGHRS and CDR2 YFSETQ come from the germline V gene. V was pared by 3 bases and J by 0 bases, with 10 bases between. CDR3 DNA: TGCGCCAGCAGCTCTTCCGAAGGCTCTGGAAACACCATATATTTT. This codes for CASSSSEGSGNTIYF.

The V and J genes are TRBV7-9 and TRBJ2-2, with a weak D call TRBD1 (6 bases). With 4 bases removed from V and 3 bases from J, the gap between germline ends came to 12 bases. The CDR3 is 15 residues long. Germline V lookup: CDR1 SEHNR, CDR2 FQNEAQ (reference sequence). CDR3 coding DNA: TGTGCCAGCAGCTCCGCAGGGGATTACACCGGGGAGCTGTTTTTT. This translates into CASSSAGDYTGELFF. The full variable domain, rest sourced from reference TRBV7-9 and TRBJ2-2, is DTGVSQNPRHKITKRGQNVTFRCDPISEHNRLYWYRQTLGQGPEFLTYFQNEAQLEKSRLLSDRFSAERPKGSFSTLEIQRTEQGDSAMYLCASSSAGDYTGELFFGEGSRLTVL.

This clonotype was counted at least ten times. This chain uses TRBV20-1 with TRBJ1-1; 10 nucleotides line up with TRBD1. The CDR3 is 13 residues long. From germline, CDR1 is DFQATT and CDR2 SNEGSKA (reference sequence). V trimming: 1 base; J trimming: 6 bases; junction bases outside the gene matches: 2. CDR3 in DNA: TGCAGTGCTAGAGTAGGACAGGGGGCTGAAGCTTTCTTT. It is translated as CSARVGQGAEAFF.